A selection of T cell receptor beta chains follows, all from one sample in a study of blood T cell repertoires in COVID-19. Repertoires were generated with immunoSEQ multiplex PCR, while TCRdb's copy carries only in-frame clones and drops some. This table holds over 300,000 clones, around 85% found once. Sequencing was done on a sample of peripheral blood. The receptors come from a human donor in a cohort sampled during active COVID-19. Each CDR3 is given with its conserved first and last residue. The D gene is left open where the match is weak. A row's size may be missing; if present it is once, few, many or a size class.

D,length,V,J,size,DNA,CDR3
.,17,TRBV10-1,TRBJ2-1,.,TGCGCCAGCAGTGCCCGGACTCCCCCAAGCTCCTACAATGAGCAGTTCTTC,CASSARTPPSSYNEQFF
.,12,TRBV7-9,TRBJ2-2,.,TGTGCCAGCGCCGTCAGTGCCGGGGAGCTGTTTTTT,CASAVSAGELFF
.,13,TRBV27,TRBJ2-7,.,TGTGCCAGCAGTTTGACAGGATCCTACGAGCAGTACTTC,CASSLTGSYEQYF
TRBD2,17,TRBV19,TRBJ2-3,.,TGTGCCAGTAGTATAGATGGACTAGCGGGGGGCACAGATACGCAGTATTTT,CASSIDGLAGGTDTQYF
.,14,TRBV5-1,TRBJ1-1,.,TGCGCCAGCAGCTTGGGACAGACATACACTGAAGCTTTCTTT,CASSLGQTYTEAFF
TRBD2,17,TRBV4-2,TRBJ2-5,.,TGTGCCAGCAGCCAGAAGGGACTAGCGGGGGGGCCAGAGACCCAGTACTTC,CASSQKGLAGGPETQYF
TRBD1,15,TRBV19,TRBJ2-7,many,TGTGCCAGTAGTAGGCGGGACAGGGATCTCTACGAGCAGTACTTC,CASSRRDRDLYEQYF
TRBD2,15,TRBV6-5,TRBJ2-2,.,TGTGCCAGCAGTTACTCCGGGGGGGAACTCGGGGAGCTGTTTTTT,CASSYSGGELGELFF
.,15,TRBV30,TRBJ2-7,few,TGTGCCTGGAGTGTACCGGGGGTAGTGATCTACGAGCAGTACTTC,CAWSVPGVVIYEQYF
.,15,TRBV24-1,TRBJ2-1,.,TGTGCCACCAGTGCCCACAGGAGCTCCTACAATGAGCAGTTCTTC,CATSAHRSSYNEQFF
TRBD1,18,TRBV3-1/TRBV3-2,TRBJ2-1,once,TGTGCCAGCAGCCTGACCTTGACCGGGACAGGGGCAGCCAATGAGCAGTTCTTC,CASSLTLTGTGAANEQFF
.,14,TRBV3-1/TRBV3-2,TRBJ1-1,.,TGTGCCAGCAGCCATTCCGTGAAGGAGATTGAAGCTTTCTTT,CASSHSVKEIEAFF
TRBD1,16,TRBV18,TRBJ2-7,.,TGTGCCAGCTCTCCTGGACAGGGGCCTACCCCTTGGGAGCAGTACTTC,CASSPGQGPTPWEQYF
.,13,TRBV6-5,TRBJ2-1,.,TGTGCCAGCAGGGCAGGGGTTATGAATGAGCAGTTCTTC,CASRAGVMNEQFF
.,14,TRBV4-2,TRBJ1-3,.,TGTGCCAGCAGCCAAGCAGGCTCTGGAAACACCATATATTTT,CASSQAGSGNTIYF
.,14,TRBV7-2,TRBJ1-1,.,TGTGCCAGCAGCTCCTACTTGCGAAACACTGAAGCTTTCTTT,CASSSYLRNTEAFF
.,13,TRBV6-5,TRBJ1-2,once,TGTGCCAGCAGTTACCTAGGCAGCCATGGCTACACCTTC,CASSYLGSHGYTF
.,16,TRBV7-9,TRBJ1-4,.,TGTGCCAGCAGCCCCAACAGGGTAGTTGGGAATGAAAAACTGTTTTTT,CASSPNRVVGNEKLFF
TRBD1,16,TRBV3-1/TRBV3-2,TRBJ1-2,.,TGTGCCAGCAGCCATCCTAGGACAGGTCGAAACTATGGCTACACCTTC,CASSHPRTGRNYGYTF
TRBD1,15,TRBV29-1,TRBJ2-7,.,TGCAGCGTGTCCGATAGGACAGGGGCGGCCTACGAGCAGTACTTC,CSVSDRTGAAYEQYF
TRBD2,15,TRBV29-1,TRBJ2-5,.,TGCAGCGTTGCCCGACTAGCGGGGGGCGTCGAGACCCAGTACTTC,CSVARLAGGVETQYF
TRBD1,15,TRBV18,TRBJ1-5,.,TGTGCCAGCTCGGACAGGGGGTTAGGCAATCAGCCCCAGCATTTT,CASSDRGLGNQPQHF
.,14,TRBV24-1,TRBJ1-5,.,TGTGCCACCAGTCGGGGATTGGAGAATCAGCCCCAGCATTTT,CATSRGLENQPQHF
.,13,TRBV6-1,TRBJ2-3,.,TGTGCCAGCAGTGAAGCGCGGTTAGATACGCAGTATTTT,CASSEARLDTQYF
.,14,TRBV14,TRBJ2-3,.,TGTGCCAGCAGCCAAGATTTTCGTACAGATACGCAGTATTTT,CASSQDFRTDTQYF